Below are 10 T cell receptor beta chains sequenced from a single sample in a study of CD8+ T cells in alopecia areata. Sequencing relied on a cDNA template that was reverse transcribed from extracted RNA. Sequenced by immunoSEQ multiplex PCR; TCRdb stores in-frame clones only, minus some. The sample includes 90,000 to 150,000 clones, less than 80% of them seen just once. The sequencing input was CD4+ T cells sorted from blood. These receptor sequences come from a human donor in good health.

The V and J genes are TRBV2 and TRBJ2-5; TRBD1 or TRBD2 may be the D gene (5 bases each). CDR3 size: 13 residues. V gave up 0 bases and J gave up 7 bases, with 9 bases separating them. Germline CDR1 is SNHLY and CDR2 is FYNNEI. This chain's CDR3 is CASSEALGRTQYF. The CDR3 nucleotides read TGTGCCAGCAGTGAAGCTTTGGGACGGACCCAGTACTTC.

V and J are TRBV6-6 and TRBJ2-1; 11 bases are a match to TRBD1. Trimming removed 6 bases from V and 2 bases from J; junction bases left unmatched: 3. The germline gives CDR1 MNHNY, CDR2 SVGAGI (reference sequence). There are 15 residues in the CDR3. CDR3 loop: CASSGQGATYNEQFF. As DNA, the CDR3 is TGTGCCAGCAGCGGACAGGGGGCAACCTACAATGAGCAGTTCTTC.

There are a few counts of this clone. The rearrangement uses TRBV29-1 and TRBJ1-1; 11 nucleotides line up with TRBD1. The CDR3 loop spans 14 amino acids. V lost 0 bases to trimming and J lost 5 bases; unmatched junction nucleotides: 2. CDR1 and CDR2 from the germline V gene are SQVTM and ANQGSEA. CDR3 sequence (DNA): TGCAGCGTTGAAGAGGGACAGGGGGGTACTGAAGCTTTCTTT. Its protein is CSVEEGQGGTEAFF.

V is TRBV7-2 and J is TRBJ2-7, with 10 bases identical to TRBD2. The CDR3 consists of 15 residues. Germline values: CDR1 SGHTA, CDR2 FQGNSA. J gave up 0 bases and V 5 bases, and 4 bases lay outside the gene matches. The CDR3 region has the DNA TGTGCCAGCAGCGGGGGACTAGCGTTCTCCTACGAGCAGTACTTC. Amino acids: CASSGGLAFSYEQYF.

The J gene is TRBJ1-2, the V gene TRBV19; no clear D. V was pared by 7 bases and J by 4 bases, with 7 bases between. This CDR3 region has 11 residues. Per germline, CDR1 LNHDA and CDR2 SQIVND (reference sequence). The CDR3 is CASNPGYGYTF. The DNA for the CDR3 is TGTGCCAGTAACCCTGGCTATGGCTACACCTTC.

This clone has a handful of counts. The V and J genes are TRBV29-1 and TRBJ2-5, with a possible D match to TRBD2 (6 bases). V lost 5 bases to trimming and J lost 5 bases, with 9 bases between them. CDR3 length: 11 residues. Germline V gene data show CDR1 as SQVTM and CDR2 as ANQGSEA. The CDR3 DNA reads TGCAGCGTTCGGGGGAGTGAGACCCAGTACTTC. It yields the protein CSVRGSETQYF.

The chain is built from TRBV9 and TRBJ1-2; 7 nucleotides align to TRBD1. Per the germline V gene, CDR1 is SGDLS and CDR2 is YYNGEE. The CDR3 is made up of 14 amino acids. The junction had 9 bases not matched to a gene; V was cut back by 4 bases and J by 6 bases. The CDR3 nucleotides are TGTGCCAGCAGCTCCCGGGACAGAGGTCATGGCTACACCTTC. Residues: CASSSRDRGHGYTF.

The CDR3 loop is CASSPSFGTTDTQYF. The CDR3 nucleotides are TGTGCCAGCTCCCCGTCTTTTGGAACCACAGATACGCAGTATTTT. The gene calls are TRBV18 and TRBJ2-3; D is uncertain. CDR1 KGHSH and CDR2 LQKENI come from the germline V gene. CDR3 length: 15 residues. Trimming shortened V by 6 bases and J by 2 bases, and 15 bases separated the two germline ends.

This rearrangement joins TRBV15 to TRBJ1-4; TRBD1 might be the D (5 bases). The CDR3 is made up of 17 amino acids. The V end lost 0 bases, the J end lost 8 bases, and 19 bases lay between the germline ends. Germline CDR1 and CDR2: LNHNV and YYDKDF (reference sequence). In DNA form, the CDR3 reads TGTGCCACCAGCAGAGAGGGAGGCAGGGTGATGGGCGAAAAACTGTTTTTT. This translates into CATSREGGRVMGEKLFF.

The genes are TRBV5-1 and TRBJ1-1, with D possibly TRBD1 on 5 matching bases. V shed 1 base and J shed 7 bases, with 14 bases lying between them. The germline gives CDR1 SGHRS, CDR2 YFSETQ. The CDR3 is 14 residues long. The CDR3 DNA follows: TGCGCCAGCAGCTTGTTAGCACAGGCCGATGAAGCTTTCTTT. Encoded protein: CASSLLAQADEAFF.